These 22 T cell receptor beta chains were all obtained from the same sample, sequenced in a study of tumour-infiltrating T cells in Burkitt lymphoma. The repertoire was sequenced with immunoSEQ multiplex PCR; TCRdb's copy has only in-frame clones and lacks some. This table has 3,300 or so clones, 13% appearing once. The sequencing sample was made of tumor tissue. Receptor source: a human donor with Burkitt lymphoma.

The chain uses TRBV7-3 and TRBJ2-3, with no clear D. Germline CDR1 reads SGHTA; CDR2 reads FQGTGA. V lost 3 bases and J lost 1, with 8 bases in between. The CDR3 totals 14 residues. CDR3: CASSFREGTDTQYF. CDR3 sequence (DNA): TGTGCCAGCAGCTTTAGAGAGGGCACAGATACGCAGTATTTT.

The rearrangement uses TRBV6-5 and TRBJ1-1; tentative D call: TRBD1 (5 bases). Between the trimmed V and J ends, which lost 6 bases and 5 bases, there was a span of 10 bases. The germline V gene encodes CDR1 MNHEY and CDR2 SVGAGI. The CDR3 runs to 12 residues. The CDR3 protein is CASRQGVTEAFF. CDR3 bases: TGTGCCAGCAGGCAAGGGGTAACTGAAGCTTTCTTT.

This sequence joins TRBV30 and TRBJ1-1; D remains unclear. CDR3 length: 14 residues. Per germline, CDR1 GTSNPN and CDR2 SVGIG (reference sequence). V lost 0 bases and J lost 11, with 19 bases in between. The CDR3 nucleotides read TGTGCCTGGAGTGTATATGATCGATGGGGTGATGCTTTCTTT. It codes for CAWSVYDRWGDAFF.

The rearrangement joins TRBV7-9 to TRBJ1-2; TRBD1 matches at 8 bases. Per the germline V gene, CDR1 is SEHNR and CDR2 is FQNEAQ (reference sequence). The length of the CDR3 is 16 residues. V was clipped by 7 bases and J by 2 bases; unmatched bases: 12. In nucleotides, the CDR3 is TGTGCCAGCACCGGTCCCGGGACAGGTTTGAACTATGGCTACACCTTC. It encodes CASTGPGTGLNYGYTF.

The table lists this clone with a few counts. The gene calls are TRBV19 and TRBJ2-3; weak D call: TRBD2 (6 bases). Trimming removed 1 base at V and 0 bases at J, with 8 bases between. The CDR3 spans 15 residues. CDR1 and CDR2 from the germline V gene are LNHDA and SQIVND (reference sequence). The CDR3 sequence: CASSIGLASTDTQYF. The CDR3 nucleotides are TGTGCCAGTAGTATAGGGCTAGCGAGCACAGATACGCAGTATTTT.

This clone was recorded a few times. The chain recombines TRBV6-1 with TRBJ2-7, with D possibly matching TRBD1 (5 bases). CDR1 and CDR2 from the germline V gene are MNHNS and SASEGT. V shed 0 bases and J shed 6 bases, with 9 bases lying between them. The CDR3 has 13 amino acids. The CDR3 region has the DNA TGTGCCAGCAGTGAAGCGCTAAGGGGCGAGCAGTACTTC. Residues: CASSEALRGEQYF.

The chain joins TRBV7-2 to TRBJ2-1, with TRBD1 matching over 10 bases. The CDR3 runs to 15 residues. Germline lookup yields CDR1 SGHTA and CDR2 FQGNSA. V dropped 5 bases and J dropped 7; count of bases not matched to a gene: 8. CDR3 DNA: TGTGCCAGCAGCATGCACCCGGGACAGGGGAATGAGCAGTTCTTC. This codes for CASSMHPGQGNEQFF.

This chain's CDR3 is CASSFTSLRLTEAFF. CDR3 nucleotides: TGCGCCAGCAGCTTCACAAGCTTAAGGTTAACTGAAGCTTTCTTT. The V gene is TRBV5-1, the J gene TRBJ1-1; no clear D gene. Germline CDR1 is SGHRS and CDR2 is YFSETQ. The CDR3 spans 15 residues. V dropped 2 bases and J dropped 5 bases, with 16 bases sitting between them.

This clone was seen a handful of times. The chain has TRBV6-6 and TRBJ1-6, with D uncertain. Germline V gene lookup returns CDR1 MNHNY and CDR2 SVGAGI (reference sequence). The CDR3 loop spans 13 amino acids. With 2 bases removed from V and 10 bases from J, the gap between germline ends came to 9 bases. CDR3 nucleotide sequence: TGTGCCAGCAGTTACGGGGATGGATCACCCCTCCACTTT. It is translated as CASSYGDGSPLHF.

The V and J genes are TRBV18 and TRBJ1-1; tentatively, D is TRBD1 (5 bases). The CDR3 has 13 amino acids. Germline values: CDR1 KGHSH, CDR2 LQKENI. V was shortened by 6 bases and J by 5 bases, with 13 bases between the two germline ends. The CDR3 nucleotides read TGTGCCAGCTCGCCAGGGTTGGGGACTGAAGCTTTCTTT. It encodes CASSPGLGTEAFF.

This chain uses TRBV5-1 with TRBJ1-5, with D uncertain. The germline V gene has CDR1 SGHRS and CDR2 YFSETQ. Trimming removed 0 bases from V and 4 bases from J, with 5 bases in between. The CDR3 has 13 residues. The CDR3 here is CASSLAENQPQHF. CDR3 sequence (DNA): TGCGCCAGCAGCTTGGCGGAGAATCAGCCCCAGCATTTT.

The chain combines TRBV4-2 with TRBJ2-5, with 8 positions matching TRBD2. Trimming at V came to 0 bases and at J to 3 bases, leaving 6 bases not matched to a gene. The CDR3 totals 16 residues. Germline CDR1 and CDR2: LGHNA and YNFKEQ. CDR3 region: CASSQDWRGVKETQYF. CDR3 sequence (DNA): TGTGCCAGCAGCCAAGATTGGCGGGGGGTAAAAGAGACCCAGTACTTC.

This clone has a handful of counts. The J gene is TRBJ2-5, the V gene TRBV6-1; no reliable D call. CDR3 size: 14 residues. The germline V gene has CDR1 MNHNS and CDR2 SASEGT. V was pared by 2 bases and J by 5 bases, with 12 bases between. In nucleotides, the CDR3 is TGTGCCAGCAGTGAAATTGTGGGTCGGGAGACCCAGTACTTC. Protein product: CASSEIVGRETQYF.

This clone showed up just a few times. The CDR3 sequence: CASSYGRGPYEQYF. The CDR3 DNA is TGTGCCAGCAGTTACGGCAGGGGTCCCTACGAGCAGTACTTC. V is TRBV6-5 and J is TRBJ2-7; D perhaps matches TRBD1 (6 bases). The CDR3 totals 14 residues. Germline CDR1 and CDR2: MNHEY and SVGAGI. Trimming left V 2 bases short and J 2 bases short, with 10 bases between.

This clone was seen a few times. The J gene is TRBJ1-1, the V gene TRBV27; D remains unclear. CDR1 and CDR2 from the germline V gene are MNHEY and SMNVEV (reference sequence). There are 16 residues in the CDR3. V was clipped by 2 bases and J by 2 bases, with 15 bases between them. In DNA, the CDR3 is TGTGCCAGCAGTTTAGGGTTCGGACGAACAAACACTGAAGCTTTCTTT. Protein product: CASSLGFGRTNTEAFF.

J is TRBJ1-1 and V is TRBV7-3; tentative D call: TRBD1 (5 bases). Looked up from germline, CDR1 is SGHTA and CDR2 is FQGTGA. Trimming stripped 4 bases from V and 4 bases from J, with 10 bases between. The CDR3 covers 13 residues. CDR3: CASSSQGGTEAFF. As DNA, the CDR3 is TGTGCCAGCAGCTCTCAGGGTGGCACTGAAGCTTTCTTT.

This clone has a handful of counts. The V and J genes are TRBV19 and TRBJ2-3, with D perhaps TRBD2 (5 bases). The CDR3 loop spans 12 amino acids. The germline V and J ends were trimmed by 4 bases and 3 bases, with 5 bases remaining between them. The germline V gene has CDR1 LNHDA and CDR2 SQIVND (reference sequence). CDR3 protein: CASSSGTDTQYF. CDR3 nucleotides: TGTGCCAGTAGTAGCGGGACAGATACGCAGTATTTT.

This clone was detected a few times. The V gene is TRBV7-2, the J gene TRBJ1-3; D is unclear. Germline V lookup: CDR1 SGHTA, CDR2 FQGNSA. This CDR3 is built from 16 residues. The V end lost 1 base, the J end lost 0 bases, and 10 bases lay between the germline ends. The CDR3 sequence: CASSLDVARSGNTIYF. In nucleotides, the CDR3 is TGTGCCAGCAGCTTAGATGTCGCCCGCTCTGGAAACACCATATATTTT.

This chain links TRBV4-3 with TRBJ2-3, with 7 positions matching TRBD2. Germline trimming cut 0 bases from V and 2 bases from J; bases unmatched to any gene: 5. CDR3 length: 16 amino acids. Germline CDR1 is LGHNA and CDR2 is YSLEER. The DNA for the CDR3 is TGCGCCAGCAGCCAAGAAGCTAGCGGATACACAGATACGCAGTATTTT. Translating it yields CASSQEASGYTDTQYF.

This clone was picked up a small number of times. Other DNA variants within this sample encode the same CDR3. This chain uses TRBV6-5 with TRBJ2-3; D is undetermined. CDR1 and CDR2 (germline): MNHEY, SVGAGI. The V end was cut by 0 bases, the J end by 3 bases, with 10 bases between. CDR3 length equals 15 residues. The DNA for the CDR3 is TGTGCCAGCAGTTACTCGGGTCTGGAGACAGATACGCAGTATTTT. This codes for CASSYSGLETDTQYF.

The genes are TRBV18 and TRBJ1-1, with 9 positions matching TRBD1. Germline CDR1 is KGHSH and CDR2 is LQKENI. CDR3 length: 14 amino acids. V lost 3 bases and J lost 2; bases outside the gene matches: 1. CDR3 sequence (DNA): TGTGCCAGCTCACCGACAGGGGGAAACACTGAAGCTTTCTTT. This translates into CASSPTGGNTEAFF.

This clone was observed a handful of times. V and J are TRBV7-2 and TRBJ1-3; a possible D gene is TRBD1 (6 bases). Between the trimmed V and J ends, which lost 5 bases and 4 bases, there was a span of 15 bases. The CDR3 loop spans 15 amino acids. CDR1 and CDR2 (germline): SGHTA, FQGNSA. CDR3 sequence reads: CASSPLPGQGNTIYF. The CDR3 DNA sequence: TGTGCCAGCAGCCCACTTCCCGGACAGGGAAACACCATATATTTT.